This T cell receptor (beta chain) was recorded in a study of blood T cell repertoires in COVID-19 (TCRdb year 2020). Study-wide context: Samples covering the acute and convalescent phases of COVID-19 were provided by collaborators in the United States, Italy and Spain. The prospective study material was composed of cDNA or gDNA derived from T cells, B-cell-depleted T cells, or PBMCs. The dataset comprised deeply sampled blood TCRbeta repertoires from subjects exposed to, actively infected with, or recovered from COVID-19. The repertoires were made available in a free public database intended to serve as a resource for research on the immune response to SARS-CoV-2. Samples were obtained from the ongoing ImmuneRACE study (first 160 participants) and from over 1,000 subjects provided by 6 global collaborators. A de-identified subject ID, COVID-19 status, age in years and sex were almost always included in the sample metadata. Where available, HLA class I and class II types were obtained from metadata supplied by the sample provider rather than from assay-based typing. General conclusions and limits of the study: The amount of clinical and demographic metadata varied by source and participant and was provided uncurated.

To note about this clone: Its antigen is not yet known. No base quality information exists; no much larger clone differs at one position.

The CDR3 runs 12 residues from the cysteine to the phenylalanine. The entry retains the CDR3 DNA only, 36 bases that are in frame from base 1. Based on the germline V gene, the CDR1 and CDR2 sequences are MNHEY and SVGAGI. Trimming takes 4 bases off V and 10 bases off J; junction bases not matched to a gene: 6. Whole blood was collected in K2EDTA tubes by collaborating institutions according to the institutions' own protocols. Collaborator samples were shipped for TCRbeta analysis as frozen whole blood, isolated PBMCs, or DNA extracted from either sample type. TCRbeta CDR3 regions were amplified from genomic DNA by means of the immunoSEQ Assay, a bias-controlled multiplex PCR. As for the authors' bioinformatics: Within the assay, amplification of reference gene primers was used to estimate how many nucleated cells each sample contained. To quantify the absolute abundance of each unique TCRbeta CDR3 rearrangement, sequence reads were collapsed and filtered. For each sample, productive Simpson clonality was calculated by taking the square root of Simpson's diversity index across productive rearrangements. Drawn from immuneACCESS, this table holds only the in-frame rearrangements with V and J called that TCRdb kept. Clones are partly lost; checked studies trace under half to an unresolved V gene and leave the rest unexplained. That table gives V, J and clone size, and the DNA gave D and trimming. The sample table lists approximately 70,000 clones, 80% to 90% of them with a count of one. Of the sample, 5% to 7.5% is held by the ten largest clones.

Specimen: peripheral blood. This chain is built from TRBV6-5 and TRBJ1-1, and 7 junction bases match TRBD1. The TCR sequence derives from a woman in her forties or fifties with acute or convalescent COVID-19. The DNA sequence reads TGTGCCAGCAGTTCCCGGGACAGAGGAGCTTTCTTT. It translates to CASSSRDRGAFF.